What follows describes a single TCR beta chain. Its matching antigen is unknown. The data were obtained in a study of cytomegalovirus exposure and HLA in healthy donors. General study points: Common viral pathogens seemed, in a later analysis, to connect with several of the most significant clusters.

PCR involved 60 Vbeta and 13 Jbeta primers. Data came from immunoSEQ multiplex PCR; TCRdb stores just in-frame clones and leaves some out. The sample records 75,000 to 95,000 clones, around 79% being singletons. The CDR3 loop spans 14 amino acids. Germline assignment: CDR1 SEHNR and CDR2 FQNEAQ (reference sequence). V shed 2 bases and J shed 7 bases, with 15 bases lying between them. This cohort consisted of healthy bone marrow donors. Not recorded for this donor was the CMV serostatus. What was sequenced was PBMCs. This sequence joins TRBV7-9 and TRBJ2-7, with D maybe TRBD2 (5 bases). The receptor was isolated from a human donor in good health. The CDR3, as DNA: TGTGCCAGCAGCTTATCGAGCCGGGGTGGGGAGCAGTACTTC. Translated, it gives CASSLSSRGGEQYF.